The subject of this entry is one TCR beta chain. Original processing notes: It was from reference gene primer amplification that nucleated cell counts were estimated. Produced via immunoSEQ multiplex PCR; TCRdb's table is partial and in-frame only. From that table come the V and J calls and clone size; the DNA was used to work out D and trimming. Of 50,000 or so clones in the sample, over 80% were seen once. The data are from a study of blood T cell repertoires in COVID-19. Study-level information: The origin of the acute and convalescent COVID-19 samples was the United States, Italy and Spain. PBMCs, B-cell-depleted T cells, or T cells provided the cDNA or gDNA that made up the material.

This CDR3 has 12 residues. Germline V CDR1 and CDR2: WSHSY, SAAADI. V was cut by 0 bases and J by 14 bases, with 11 bases left in between. The clonotype comes from a man aged 35 to 55 with acute or convalescent COVID-19. Specimen: peripheral blood. This chain joins TRBV10-2 and TRBJ2-1; TRBD1 might be the D (5 bases). The DNA for the CDR3 is TGCGCCAGCAGTGAGTCTGGACCCAGGGAGTTCTTC. This gives the protein CASSESGPREFF.